This T cell receptor (beta chain) was recorded in a study of blood T cell repertoires in COVID-19. The CDR3 runs 14 residues. Germline loops: CDR1 LNHDA, CDR2 SQIVND (reference sequence). V dropped 5 bases and J dropped 10; count of bases not matched to a gene: 6. Generated by immunoSEQ multiplex PCR, the TCRdb table keeps only in-frame clones and is missing some. Of over 450,000 clones listed, about 89% are singletons. This clone appeared a few times. The chain combines TRBV19 with TRBJ1-6; the match to TRBD1 covers 9 bases. The receptor's source is a woman between 45 and 60 years old with COVID-19, enrolled during active disease. Sequences were obtained from peripheral blood. The CDR3 spells CASSSTGGDSPLHF. Here the CDR3 DNA reads TGTGCCAGTAGTTCCACAGGGGGCGACTCACCCCTCCACTTT.